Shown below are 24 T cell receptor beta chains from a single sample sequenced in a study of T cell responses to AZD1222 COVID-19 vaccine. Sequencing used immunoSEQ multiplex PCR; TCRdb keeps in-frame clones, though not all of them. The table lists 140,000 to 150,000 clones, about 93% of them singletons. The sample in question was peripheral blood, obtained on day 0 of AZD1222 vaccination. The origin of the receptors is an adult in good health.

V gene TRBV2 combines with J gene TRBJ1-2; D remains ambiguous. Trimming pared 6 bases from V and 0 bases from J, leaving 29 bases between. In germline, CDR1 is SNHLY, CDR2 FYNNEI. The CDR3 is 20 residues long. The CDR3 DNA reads TGTGCCAGCAGACTCCGGGTGTTTGGGCGGATAAACTCGGCTAACTATGGCTACACCTTC. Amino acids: CASRLRVFGRINSANYGYTF. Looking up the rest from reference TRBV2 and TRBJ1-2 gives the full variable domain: EPEVTQTPSHQVTQMGQEVILRCVPISNHLYFYWYRQILGQKVEFLVSFYNNEISEKSEIFDDQFSVERPDGSNFTLKIRSTKLEDSAMYFCASRLRVFGRINSANYGYTFGSGTRLTVV.

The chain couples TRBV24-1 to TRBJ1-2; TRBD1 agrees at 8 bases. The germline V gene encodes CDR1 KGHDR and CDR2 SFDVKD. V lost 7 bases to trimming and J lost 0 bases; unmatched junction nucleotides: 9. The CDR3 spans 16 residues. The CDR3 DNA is TGTGCCACCAGGCCGACAGGGGAGGGCTCTAACTATGGCTACACCTTC. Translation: CATRPTGEGSNYGYTF.

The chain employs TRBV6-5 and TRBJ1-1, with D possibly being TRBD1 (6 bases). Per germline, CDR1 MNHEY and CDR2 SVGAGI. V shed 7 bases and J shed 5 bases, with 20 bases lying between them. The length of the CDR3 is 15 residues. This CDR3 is CASNFAQGRGTEAFF. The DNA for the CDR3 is TGTGCCAGCAACTTCGCCCAGGGGCGGGGTACTGAAGCTTTCTTT.

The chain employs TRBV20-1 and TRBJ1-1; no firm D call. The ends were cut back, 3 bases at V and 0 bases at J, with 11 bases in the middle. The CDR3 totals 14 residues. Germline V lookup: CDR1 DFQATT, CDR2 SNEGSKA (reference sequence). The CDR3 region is CSASRPLMNTEAFF. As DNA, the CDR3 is TGCAGTGCTAGTAGGCCCCTGATGAACACTGAAGCTTTCTTT.

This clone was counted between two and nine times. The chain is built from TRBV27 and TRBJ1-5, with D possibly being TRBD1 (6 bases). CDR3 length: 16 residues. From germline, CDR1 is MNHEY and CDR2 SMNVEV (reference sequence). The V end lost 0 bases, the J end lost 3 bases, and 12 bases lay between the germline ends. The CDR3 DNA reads TGTGCCAGCAGTTTATCGCAGCAGGGGAACAATCAGCCCCAGCATTTT. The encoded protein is CASSLSQQGNNQPQHF.

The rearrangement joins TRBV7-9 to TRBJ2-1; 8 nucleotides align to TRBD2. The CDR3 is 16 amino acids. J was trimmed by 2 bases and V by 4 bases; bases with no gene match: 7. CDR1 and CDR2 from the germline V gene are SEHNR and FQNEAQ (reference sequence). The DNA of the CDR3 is TGTGCCAGCAGCTCCCGGGAGGGGGTGACCTACAATGAGCAGTTCTTC. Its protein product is CASSSREGVTYNEQFF. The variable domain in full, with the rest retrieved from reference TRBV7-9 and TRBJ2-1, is DTGVSQNPRHKITKRGQNVTFRCDPISEHNRLYWYRQTLGQGPEFLTYFQNEAQLEKSRLLSDRFSAERPKGSFSTLEIQRTEQGDSAMYLCASSSREGVTYNEQFFGPGTRLTVL.

CDR3 loop: CASSRTGNEGNTIYF. Here the CDR3 DNA reads TGTGCCAGCAGCAGGACAGGGAACGAGGGAAACACCATATATTTT. V and J are TRBV5-8 and TRBJ1-3; 8 nucleotides agree with TRBD1. Germline CDR1 and CDR2: SGHTS and YDEGEE. This CDR3 is 15 amino acids long. The junction had 7 bases not matched to a gene; V was cut back by 4 bases and J by 4 bases. The full variable domain, its missing parts supplied by reference TRBV5-8 and TRBJ1-3, is EAGVTQSPTHLIKTRGQQATLRCSPISGHTSVYWYQQALGLGLQFLLWYDEGEERNRGNFPPRFSGRQFPNYSSELNVNALELEDSALYLCASSRTGNEGNTIYFGEGSWLTVV.

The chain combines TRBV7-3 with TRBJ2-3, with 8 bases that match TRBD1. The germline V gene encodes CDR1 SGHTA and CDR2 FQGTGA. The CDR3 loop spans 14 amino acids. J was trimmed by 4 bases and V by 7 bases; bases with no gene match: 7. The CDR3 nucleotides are TGTGCCAGCAAGAGACAGGGGTCGGCAGATACGCAGTATTTT. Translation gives CASKRQGSADTQYF.

CDR3 DNA sequence: TGTGCCAGCAGCCCCGGGGGGCGGAACACTGAAGCTTTCTTT. Its protein is CASSPGGRNTEAFF. This chain links TRBV7-2 with TRBJ1-1; the D gene is possibly TRBD1 (6 bases). Germline lookup yields CDR1 SGHTA and CDR2 FQGNSA. The CDR3 spans 14 residues. Between the trimmed V and J ends, which lost 5 bases and 1 base, there was a span of 11 bases.

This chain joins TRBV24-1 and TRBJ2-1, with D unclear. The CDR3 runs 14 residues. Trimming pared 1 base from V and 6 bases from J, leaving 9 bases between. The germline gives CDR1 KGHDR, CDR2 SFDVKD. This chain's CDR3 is CATSDLGLPNEQFF. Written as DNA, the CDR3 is TGTGCCACCAGTGATTTAGGGCTACCCAATGAGCAGTTCTTC.

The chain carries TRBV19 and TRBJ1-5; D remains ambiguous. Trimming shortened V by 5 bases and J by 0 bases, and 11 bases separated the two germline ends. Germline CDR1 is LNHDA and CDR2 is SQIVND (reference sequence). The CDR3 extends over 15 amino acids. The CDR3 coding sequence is TGTGCCAGTAGTTGGCAGGTGGGTAGCAATCAGCCCCAGCATTTT. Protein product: CASSWQVGSNQPQHF.

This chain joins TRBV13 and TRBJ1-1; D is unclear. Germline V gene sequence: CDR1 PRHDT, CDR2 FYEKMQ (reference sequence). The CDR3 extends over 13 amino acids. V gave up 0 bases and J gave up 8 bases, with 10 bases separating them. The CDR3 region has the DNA TGTGCCAGCAGCTTAGGACGGGTAGCCGAAGCTTTCTTT. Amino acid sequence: CASSLGRVAEAFF.

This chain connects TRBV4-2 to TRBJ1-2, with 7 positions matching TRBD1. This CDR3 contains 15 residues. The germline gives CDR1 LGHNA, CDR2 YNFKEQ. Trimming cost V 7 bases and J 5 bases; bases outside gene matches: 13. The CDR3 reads CASKHRDSDEYGYTF. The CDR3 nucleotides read TGTGCCAGCAAACACCGGGACAGTGACGAGTATGGCTACACCTTC.

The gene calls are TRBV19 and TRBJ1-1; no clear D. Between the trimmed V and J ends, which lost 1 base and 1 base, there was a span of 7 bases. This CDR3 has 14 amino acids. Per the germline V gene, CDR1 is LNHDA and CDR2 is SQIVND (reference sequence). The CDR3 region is CASSIGETNTEAFF. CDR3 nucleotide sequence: TGTGCCAGTAGTATAGGGGAGACGAACACTGAAGCTTTCTTT.

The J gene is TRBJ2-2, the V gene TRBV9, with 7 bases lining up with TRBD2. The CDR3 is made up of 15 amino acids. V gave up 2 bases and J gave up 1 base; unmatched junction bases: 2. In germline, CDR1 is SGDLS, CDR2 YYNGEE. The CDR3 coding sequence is TGTGCCAGCAGCGTCGGGGGGAAGAACACCGGGGAGCTGTTTTTT. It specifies CASSVGGKNTGELFF.

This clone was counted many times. CDR3 DNA: TGTGCCAGCAGTGCCGGAAGCGGATCCACCGGGGAGCTGTTTTTT. Translated: CASSAGSGSTGELFF. The chain uses TRBV6-4 and TRBJ2-2; D is perhaps TRBD2 (5 bases). Trimming removed 4 bases at V and 4 bases at J, with 13 bases between. Germline-derived CDR1 and CDR2 are MRHNA and SNTAGT. This CDR3 has 15 residues.

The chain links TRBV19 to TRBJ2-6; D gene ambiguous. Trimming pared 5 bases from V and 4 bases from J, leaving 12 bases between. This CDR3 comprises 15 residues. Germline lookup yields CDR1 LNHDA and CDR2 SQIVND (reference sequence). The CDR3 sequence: CASSVGMRGANVLTF. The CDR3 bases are TGTGCCAGTAGTGTGGGGATGCGCGGGGCCAACGTCCTGACTTTC. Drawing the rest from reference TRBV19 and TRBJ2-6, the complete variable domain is DGGITQSPKYLFRKEGQNVTLSCEQNLNHDAMYWYRQDPGQGLRLIYYSQIVNDFQKGDIAEGYSVSREKKESFPLTVTSAQKNPTAFYLCASSVGMRGANVLTFGAGSRLTVL.

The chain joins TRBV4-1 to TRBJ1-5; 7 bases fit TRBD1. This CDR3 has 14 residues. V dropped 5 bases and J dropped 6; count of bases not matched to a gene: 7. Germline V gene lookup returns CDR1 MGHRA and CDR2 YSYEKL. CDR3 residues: CASSYDRVTQPQHF. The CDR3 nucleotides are TGCGCCAGCAGCTATGACAGGGTAACTCAGCCCCAGCATTTT.

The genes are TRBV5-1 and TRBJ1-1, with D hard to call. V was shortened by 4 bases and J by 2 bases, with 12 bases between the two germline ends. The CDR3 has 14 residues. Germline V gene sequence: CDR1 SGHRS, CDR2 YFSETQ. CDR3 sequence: CASSPNSLNTEAFF. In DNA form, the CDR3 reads TGCGCCAGCAGCCCAAATTCACTAAACACTGAAGCTTTCTTT.

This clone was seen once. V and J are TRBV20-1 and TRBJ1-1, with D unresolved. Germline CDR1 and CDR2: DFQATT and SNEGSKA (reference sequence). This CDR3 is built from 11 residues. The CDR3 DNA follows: TGCGGACTCCGTACTGCCGGTGTGGCTTTCTTT. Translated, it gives CGLRTAGVAFF.

In DNA, the CDR3 is TGTGCCAGCAGCTCCCCCCGGGGTGGGGGCGATGAGCAGTTCTTC. This encodes CASSSPRGGGDEQFF. The J gene is TRBJ2-1, the V gene TRBV5-8; maybe TRBD1 (6 bases). The CDR3 loop spans 15 amino acids. Germline-derived CDR1 and CDR2 are SGHTS and YDEGEE. Trimming took 3 bases from V and 8 from J, leaving 18 bases between them.

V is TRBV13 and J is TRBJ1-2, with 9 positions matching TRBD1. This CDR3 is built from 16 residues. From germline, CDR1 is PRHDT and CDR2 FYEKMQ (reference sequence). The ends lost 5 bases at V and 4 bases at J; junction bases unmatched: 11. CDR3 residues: CASSRPGTGGFYGYTF. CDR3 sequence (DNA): TGTGCCAGCAGCCGCCCGGGAACAGGGGGCTTCTATGGCTACACCTTC.

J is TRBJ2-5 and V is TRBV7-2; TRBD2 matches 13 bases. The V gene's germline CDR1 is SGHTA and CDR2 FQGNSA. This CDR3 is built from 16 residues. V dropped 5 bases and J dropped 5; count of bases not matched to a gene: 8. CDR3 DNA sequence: TGTGCCAGCAGCCTAACGACTAGCGGGGGGACTGAGACCCAGTACTTC. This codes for CASSLTTSGGTETQYF.

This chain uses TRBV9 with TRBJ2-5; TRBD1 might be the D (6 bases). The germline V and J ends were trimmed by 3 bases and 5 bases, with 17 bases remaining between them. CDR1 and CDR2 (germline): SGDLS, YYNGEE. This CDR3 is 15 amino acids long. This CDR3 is CASSATTGLGETQYF. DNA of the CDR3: TGTGCCAGCAGCGCGACGACAGGTTTAGGGGAGACCCAGTACTTC.